One and the same sample provided the 9 T cell receptor beta chains below, sequenced in a study of radiotherapy plus CTLA-4 blockade in lung cancer. Using immunoSEQ multiplex PCR, the repertoire was profiled, and TCRdb retains in-frame clones only, with some absent. The sample has 9,500 to 15,000 clones; under 90% are singletons. The sequencing here drew on peripheral blood, taken from a patient treated with radiotherapy plus ipilimumab. All receptors derive from a human donor with non-small cell lung cancer that progressed on radiotherapy plus ipilimumab.

This clone was observed a few times. This chain joins TRBV6-6 and TRBJ1-1, with a weak D call TRBD1 (5 bases). V lost 7 bases, J lost 1 base, and 10 bases lay in between. The CDR3 loop spans 13 amino acids. The V gene's germline CDR1 is MNHNY and CDR2 SVGAGI (reference sequence). CDR3 loop: CASTGGGNTEAFF. Here the CDR3 DNA reads TGTGCCAGCACCGGGGGGGGGAACACTGAAGCTTTCTTT.

V usage is TRBV4-1 and J usage is TRBJ2-5; 10 bases fit TRBD2. CDR3 length equals 16 residues. Trimming took 0 bases from V and 5 from J; bases not matched to a gene: 6. Looked up from germline, CDR1 is MGHRA and CDR2 is YSYEKL. The CDR3: CASSQEGGGLAETQYF. The CDR3 DNA is TGCGCCAGCAGCCAAGAGGGGGGGGGACTAGCGGAGACCCAGTACTTC.

The CDR3 DNA follows: TGTGCCAGCAGCTACCGAGGGGGCGGTCTTACTGAAGCTTTCTTT. Protein: CASSYRGGGLTEAFF. The chain has TRBV5-4 and TRBJ1-1, with 7 nucleotides matching TRBD1. Germline V lookup: CDR1 SGHNT, CDR2 YYREEE (reference sequence). V shed 3 bases and J 5 bases; nucleotides not matched to a gene: 10. The CDR3 runs to 15 residues. The full variable domain, in which reference TRBV5-4 and TRBJ1-1 provide the parts outside the CDR3, is ETGVTQSPTHLIKTRGQQVTLRCSSQSGHNTVSWYQQALGQGPQFIFQYYREEENGRGNFPPRFSGLQFPNYSSELNVNALELDDSALYLCASSYRGGGLTEAFFGQGTRLTVV.

The chain recombines TRBV15 with TRBJ2-5, with 7 bases matching TRBD1. Germline-derived CDR1 and CDR2 are LNHNV and YYDKDF (reference sequence). The length of the CDR3 is 16 residues. V gave up 0 bases and J gave up 4 bases; unmatched junction bases: 8. CDR3 nucleotides: TGTGCCACCAGCAGAGACGACAGGGCGGTTTCAGAGACCCAGTACTTC. The encoded protein is CATSRDDRAVSETQYF.

The chain employs TRBV6-5 and TRBJ2-7; 11 bases match TRBD2. The CDR3 consists of 15 residues. The junction had 6 bases not matched to a gene; V was cut back by 4 bases and J by 4 bases. Germline CDR1 MNHEY, CDR2 SVGAGI. The CDR3 bases are TGTGCCAGCAGTTCCCGTAGCGGGGGGGCATACGAGCAGTACTTC. Amino acid sequence: CASSSRSGGAYEQYF.

The CDR3 nucleotides read TGTGCCAGCAGCCGACAGGGAAATGAGCAGTTCTTC. Translated: CASSRQGNEQFF. The genes are TRBV7-2 and TRBJ2-1, with 7 bases lining up with TRBD1. The CDR3 consists of 12 residues. Germline-derived CDR1 and CDR2 are SGHTA and FQGNSA. With 5 bases clipped from V and 7 bases from J, the junction kept 2 bases outside the gene matches.

The sample holds a few counts of this clone. The J gene is TRBJ1-2, the V gene TRBV18; TRBD1 agrees at 7 bases. V was clipped by 4 bases and J by 4 bases; unmatched bases: 9. The CDR3 is 15 amino acids. Germline V lookup: CDR1 KGHSH, CDR2 LQKENI. The DNA for the CDR3 is TGTGCCAGCTCACGGATGGACAGGCCCGGCTATGGCTACACCTTC. This translates into CASSRMDRPGYGYTF.

In this sample, this clone turned up a few times. This chain links TRBV19 with TRBJ2-1; 9 bases are a match to TRBD2. Per germline, CDR1 LNHDA and CDR2 SQIVND (reference sequence). V dropped 3 bases and J dropped 6; count of bases not matched to a gene: 6. The CDR3 has 15 amino acids. As DNA, the CDR3 is TGTGCCAGTAGTATGCATCGCGGGGGGGTCAATGAGCAGTTCTTC. It specifies CASSMHRGGVNEQFF.

This clone was detected once. CDR3 DNA sequence: TGCGCCAGCCGTTATGATGGGAACACTGAAGCTTTCTTT. This translates into CASRYDGNTEAFF. This chain uses TRBV5-1 with TRBJ1-1; D remains unclear. CDR3 length: 13 residues. Germline V CDR1 and CDR2: SGHRS, YFSETQ. V dropped 7 bases and J dropped 1 base, with 11 bases sitting between them.